This TCR beta chain was sequenced in a study of control samples from healthy donors and cancer patients. Clones were sequenced by immunoSEQ multiplex PCR, and TCRdb holds only the in-frame ones, with some missing. The repertoire holds 150,000 or so clones, with approximately 92% as singletons. The germline gives CDR1 MNHEY, CDR2 SMNVEV (reference sequence). There are 14 residues in the CDR3. Trimming removed 4 bases from V and 1 base from J, with 10 bases in between. The specimen was blood. J is TRBJ1-1 and V is TRBV27; D unclear. The clonotype was recovered from a man younger than 35 in good health. DNA for the CDR3: TGTGCCAGCAGTTCATTCGACGGGAACACTGAAGCTTTCTTT. Protein: CASSSFDGNTEAFF.